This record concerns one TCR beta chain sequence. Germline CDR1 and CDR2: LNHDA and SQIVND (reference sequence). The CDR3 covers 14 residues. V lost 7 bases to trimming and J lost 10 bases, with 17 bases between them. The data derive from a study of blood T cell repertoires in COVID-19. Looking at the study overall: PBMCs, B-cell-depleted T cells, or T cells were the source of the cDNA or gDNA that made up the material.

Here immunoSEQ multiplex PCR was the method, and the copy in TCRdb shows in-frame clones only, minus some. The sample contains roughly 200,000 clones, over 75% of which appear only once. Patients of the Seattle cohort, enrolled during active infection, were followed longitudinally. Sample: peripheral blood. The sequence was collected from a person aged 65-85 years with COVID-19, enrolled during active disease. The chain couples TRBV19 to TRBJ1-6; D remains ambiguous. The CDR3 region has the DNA TGTGCCAGTAATCCCTCTCGGGGAGACTCACCCCTCCACTTT. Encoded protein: CASNPSRGDSPLHF.